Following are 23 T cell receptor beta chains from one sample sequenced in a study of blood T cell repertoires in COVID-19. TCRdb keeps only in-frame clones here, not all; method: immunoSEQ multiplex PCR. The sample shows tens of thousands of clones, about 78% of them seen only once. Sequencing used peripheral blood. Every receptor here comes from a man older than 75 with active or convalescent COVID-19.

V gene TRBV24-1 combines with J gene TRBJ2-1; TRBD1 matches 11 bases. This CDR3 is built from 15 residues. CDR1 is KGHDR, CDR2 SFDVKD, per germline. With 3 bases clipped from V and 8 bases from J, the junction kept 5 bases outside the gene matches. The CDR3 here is CATSDPGQGGDEQFF. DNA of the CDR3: TGTGCCACCAGTGATCCGGGACAGGGGGGCGATGAGCAGTTCTTC.

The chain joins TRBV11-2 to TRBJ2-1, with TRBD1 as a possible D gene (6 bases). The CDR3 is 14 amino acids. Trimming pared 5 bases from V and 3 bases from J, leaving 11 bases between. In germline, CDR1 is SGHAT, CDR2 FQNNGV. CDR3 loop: CASSPRQDYNEQFF. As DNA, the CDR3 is TGTGCCAGCAGCCCCAGACAGGACTACAATGAGCAGTTCTTC.

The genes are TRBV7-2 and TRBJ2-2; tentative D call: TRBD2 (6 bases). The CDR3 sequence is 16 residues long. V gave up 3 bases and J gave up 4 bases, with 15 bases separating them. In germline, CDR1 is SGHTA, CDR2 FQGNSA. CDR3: CASSLTGTSITGELFF. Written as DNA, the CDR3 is TGTGCCAGCAGCTTGACCGGGACTTCGATCACCGGGGAGCTGTTTTTT.

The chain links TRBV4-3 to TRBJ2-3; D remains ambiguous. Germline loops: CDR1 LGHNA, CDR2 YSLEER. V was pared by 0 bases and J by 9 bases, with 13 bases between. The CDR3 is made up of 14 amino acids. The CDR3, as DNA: TGCGCCAGCAGCCAAGATCGCGAGGTTGGGACGCAGTATTTT. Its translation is CASSQDREVGTQYF.

The CDR3 DNA is TGTGCCAGCAGACCCCGGGGGGTAACTGAAGCTTTCTTT. Translated: CASRPRGVTEAFF. This chain joins TRBV6-5 and TRBJ1-1, with TRBD1 as a possible D gene (5 bases). The CDR3 loop spans 13 amino acids. Germline CDR1 reads MNHEY; CDR2 reads SVGAGI. V shed 6 bases and J shed 5 bases, with 13 bases lying between them.

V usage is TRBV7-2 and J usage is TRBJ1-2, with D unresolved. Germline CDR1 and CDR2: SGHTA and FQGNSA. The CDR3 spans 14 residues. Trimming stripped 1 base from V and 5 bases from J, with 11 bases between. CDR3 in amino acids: CASSLEPSGYGYTF. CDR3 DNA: TGTGCCAGCAGCTTAGAGCCCAGCGGGTATGGCTACACCTTC.

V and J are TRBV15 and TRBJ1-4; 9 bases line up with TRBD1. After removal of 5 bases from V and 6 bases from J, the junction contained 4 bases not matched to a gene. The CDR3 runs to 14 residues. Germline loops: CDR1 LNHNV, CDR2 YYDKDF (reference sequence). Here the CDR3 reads CATSRDRGYEKLFF. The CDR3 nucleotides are TGTGCCACCAGCCGTGACAGGGGGTATGAAAAACTGTTTTTT.

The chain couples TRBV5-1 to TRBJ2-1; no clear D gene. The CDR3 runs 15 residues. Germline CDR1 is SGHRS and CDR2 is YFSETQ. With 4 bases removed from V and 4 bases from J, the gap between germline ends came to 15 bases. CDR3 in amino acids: CASSPDSPPYNEQFF. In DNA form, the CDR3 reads TGCGCCAGCAGCCCTGACTCCCCCCCTTACAATGAGCAGTTCTTC.

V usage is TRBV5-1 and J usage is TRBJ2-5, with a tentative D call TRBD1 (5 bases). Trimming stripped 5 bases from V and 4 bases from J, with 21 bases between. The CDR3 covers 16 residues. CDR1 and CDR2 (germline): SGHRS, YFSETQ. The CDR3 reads CASSLSPSQGGETQYF. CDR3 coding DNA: TGCGCCAGCAGTCTGAGCCCGTCCCAGGGTGGAGAGACCCAGTACTTC.

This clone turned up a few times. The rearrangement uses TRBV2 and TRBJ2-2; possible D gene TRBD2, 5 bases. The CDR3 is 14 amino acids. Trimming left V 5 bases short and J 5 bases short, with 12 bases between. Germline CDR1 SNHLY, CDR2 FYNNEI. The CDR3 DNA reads TGTGCCAGCAGTCGGACGGGGATTACCGGGGAGCTGTTTTTT. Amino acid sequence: CASSRTGITGELFF.

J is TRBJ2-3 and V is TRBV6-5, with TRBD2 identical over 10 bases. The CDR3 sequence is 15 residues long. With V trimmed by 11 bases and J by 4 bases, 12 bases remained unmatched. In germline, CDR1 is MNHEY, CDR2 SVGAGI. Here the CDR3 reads CACTLGLAGADTQYF. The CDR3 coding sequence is TGTGCCTGCACTCTGGGGCTAGCGGGGGCAGATACGCAGTATTTT.

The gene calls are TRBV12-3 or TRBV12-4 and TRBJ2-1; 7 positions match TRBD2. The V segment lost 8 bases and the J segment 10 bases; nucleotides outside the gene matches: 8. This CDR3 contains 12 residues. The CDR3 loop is CASGRAAREQFF. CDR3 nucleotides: TGTGCCAGCGGGAGGGCCGCCAGGGAGCAGTTCTTC.

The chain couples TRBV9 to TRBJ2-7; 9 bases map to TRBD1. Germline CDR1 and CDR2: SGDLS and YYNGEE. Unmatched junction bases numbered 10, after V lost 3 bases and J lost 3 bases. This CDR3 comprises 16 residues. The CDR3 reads CASSGGQDRGYYEQYF. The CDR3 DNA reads TGTGCCAGCAGCGGAGGCCAGGACAGGGGCTACTACGAGCAGTACTTC. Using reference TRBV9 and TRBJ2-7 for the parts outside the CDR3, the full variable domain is DSGVTQTPKHLITATGQRVTLRCSPRSGDLSVYWYQQSLDQGLQFLIQYYNGEERAKGNILERFSAQQFPDLHSELNLSSLELGDSALYFCASSGGQDRGYYEQYFGPGTRLTVT.

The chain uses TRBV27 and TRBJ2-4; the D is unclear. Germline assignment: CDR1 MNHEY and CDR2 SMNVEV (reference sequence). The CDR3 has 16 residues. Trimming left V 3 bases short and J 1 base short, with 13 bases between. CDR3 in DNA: TGTGCCAGCAGTTTCGGTTGGGCATCCGCCAAAAACATTCAGTACTTC. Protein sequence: CASSFGWASAKNIQYF.

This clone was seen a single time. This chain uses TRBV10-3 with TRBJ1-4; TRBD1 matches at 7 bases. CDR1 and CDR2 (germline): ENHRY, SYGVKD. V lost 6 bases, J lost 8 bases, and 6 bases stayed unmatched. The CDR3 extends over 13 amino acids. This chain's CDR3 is CAIRGQGGEKLFF. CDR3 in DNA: TGTGCCATCAGAGGGCAGGGGGGCGAAAAACTGTTTTTT.

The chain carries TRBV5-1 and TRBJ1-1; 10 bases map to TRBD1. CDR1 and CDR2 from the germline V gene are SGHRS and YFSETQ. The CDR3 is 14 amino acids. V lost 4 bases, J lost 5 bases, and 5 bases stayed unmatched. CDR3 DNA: TGCGCCAGCAGCCCGACAGGGGGCTCGACTGAAGCTTTCTTT. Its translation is CASSPTGGSTEAFF.

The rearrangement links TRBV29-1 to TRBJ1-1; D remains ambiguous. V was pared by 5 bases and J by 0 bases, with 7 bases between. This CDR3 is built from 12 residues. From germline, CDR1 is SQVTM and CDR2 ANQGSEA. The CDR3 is CSVIFMNTEAFF. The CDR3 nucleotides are TGCAGCGTTATTTTCATGAACACTGAAGCTTTCTTT. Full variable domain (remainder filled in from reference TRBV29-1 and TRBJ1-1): SAVISQKPSRDICQRGTSLTIQCQVDSQVTMMFWYRQQPGQSLTLIATANQGSEATYESGFVIDKFPISRPNLTFSTLTVSNMSPEDSSIYLCSVIFMNTEAFFGQGTRLTVV.

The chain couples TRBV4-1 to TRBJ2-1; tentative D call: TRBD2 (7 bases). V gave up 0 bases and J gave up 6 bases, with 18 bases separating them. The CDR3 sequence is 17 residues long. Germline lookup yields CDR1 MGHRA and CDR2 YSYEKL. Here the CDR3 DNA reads TGCGCCAGCAGCCAAGAACAGGGACTACCCTTTGGCAATGAGCAGTTCTTC. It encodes CASSQEQGLPFGNEQFF.

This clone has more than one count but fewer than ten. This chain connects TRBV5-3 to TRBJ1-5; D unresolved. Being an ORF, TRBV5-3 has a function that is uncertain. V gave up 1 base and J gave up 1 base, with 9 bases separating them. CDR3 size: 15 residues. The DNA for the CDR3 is TGTGCCAGAAGCTTGCAAGAGAAGAGCAATCAGCCCCAGCATTTT. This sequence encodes CARSLQEKSNQPQHF.

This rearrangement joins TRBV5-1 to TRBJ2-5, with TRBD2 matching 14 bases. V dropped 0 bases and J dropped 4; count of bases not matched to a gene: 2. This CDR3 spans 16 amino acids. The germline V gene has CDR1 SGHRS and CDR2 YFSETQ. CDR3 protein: CASSLGLAGGLETQYF. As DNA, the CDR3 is TGCGCCAGCAGCTTGGGACTAGCGGGGGGGCTAGAGACCCAGTACTTC. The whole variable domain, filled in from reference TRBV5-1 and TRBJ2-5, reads KAGVTQTPRYLIKTRGQQVTLSCSPISGHRSVSWYQQTPGQGLQFLFEYFSETQRNKGNFPGRFSGRQFSNSRSEMNVSTLELGDSALYLCASSLGLAGGLETQYFGPGTRLLVL.

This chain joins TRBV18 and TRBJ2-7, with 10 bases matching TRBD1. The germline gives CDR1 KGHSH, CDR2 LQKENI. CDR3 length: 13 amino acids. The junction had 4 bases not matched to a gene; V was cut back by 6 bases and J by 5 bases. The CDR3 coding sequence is TGTGCCAGCTCCAGGGACAGGGGAAACGAGCAGTACTTC. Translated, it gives CASSRDRGNEQYF.

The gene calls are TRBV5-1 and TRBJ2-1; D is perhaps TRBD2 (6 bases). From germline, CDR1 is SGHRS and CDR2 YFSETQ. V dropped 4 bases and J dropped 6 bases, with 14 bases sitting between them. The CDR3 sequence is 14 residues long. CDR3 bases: TGCGCCAGCAGCCGAGGGGCGGGAACCAATGAGCAGTTCTTC. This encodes CASSRGAGTNEQFF.

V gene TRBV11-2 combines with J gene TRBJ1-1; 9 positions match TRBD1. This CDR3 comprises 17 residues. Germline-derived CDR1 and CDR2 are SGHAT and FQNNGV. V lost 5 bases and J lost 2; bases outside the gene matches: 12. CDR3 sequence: CASSRRGTGRINTEAFF. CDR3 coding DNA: TGTGCCAGCAGCAGAAGGGGGACAGGGAGAATTAACACTGAAGCTTTCTTT. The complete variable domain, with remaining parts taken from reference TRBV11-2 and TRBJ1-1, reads EAGVAQSPRYKIIEKRQSVAFWCNPISGHATLYWYQQILGQGPKLLIQFQNNGVVDDSQLPKDRFSAERLKGVDSTLKIQPAKLEDSAVYLCASSRRGTGRINTEAFFGQGTRLTVV.